This T cell receptor beta chain is drawn from a study of shared clonotypes between healthy human individuals. Across the study: Three CD4 naive, three CD4 memory, two CD8 naive and one CD8 memory plate were used per donor.

The germline CDR1 and CDR2 sequences are MNHEY and SMNVEV (reference sequence). This CDR3 comprises 15 residues. Trimming stripped 0 bases from V and 4 bases from J, with 13 bases between. Genomic DNA per cell subset filled all wells of several immunoSEQ plates. Under the authors' procedure: Junction-only sequences produced by ImmunoSEQ had no quality scores, so filtering differed. TCRdb keeps only in-frame clones here, not all; method: immunoSEQ multiplex PCR. The D gene and trimming were derived from the DNA, and the V and J assignments and clone size from that table. The table lists millions of clones, roughly 96% of them singletons.

The specimen sequenced was naive CD4+ T cells sorted from blood. Subset reported: CD45RA+ positively selected. This TCR was sampled from a young man in good health. The genes are TRBV27 and TRBJ2-7; D gene ambiguous. CDR3 nucleotide sequence: TGTGCCAGCAGTTTATCCTTCGGGCAGGAGTACGAGCAGTACTTC. Its protein is CASSLSFGQEYEQYF.